This TCR beta chain comes out of a study of T cell changes during pregnancy in multiple sclerosis. Using immunoSEQ multiplex PCR, the repertoire was profiled, and TCRdb retains in-frame clones only, with some absent. The profile shows about 79,000 clones, just over 90% of them singletons. The TCR sequence derives from a female donor with multiple sclerosis, enrolled in a pregnancy study. The material was CD4+ T cells from peripheral blood mononuclear cells, obtained in the second trimester of pregnancy.

The CDR3 sequence: CASSAGGGRGANEKLFF. The DNA for the CDR3 is TGTGCCAGCAGCGCAGGGGGAGGTAGGGGGGCTAATGAAAAACTGTTTTTT. The V and J genes are TRBV9 and TRBJ1-4; TRBD1 aligns across 7 bases. The germline V gene encodes CDR1 SGDLS and CDR2 YYNGEE. The CDR3 totals 17 residues. V shed 3 bases, J shed 3 bases, and the junction held 11 bases outside the gene matches.